These 21 T cell receptor beta chains came from one sample sequenced in a study of blood T cell repertoires in COVID-19. TCRdb keeps only in-frame clones here, not all; method: immunoSEQ multiplex PCR. The sample lists about 170,000 clones; around 87% were seen once. Sequencing was done on a sample of peripheral blood. These receptors came from an elderly woman with COVID-19, enrolled during active disease.

The J gene is TRBJ2-3, the V gene TRBV19; 7 positions match TRBD1. V was pared by 5 bases and J by 0 bases, with 14 bases of the junction left unmatched. Germline values: CDR1 LNHDA, CDR2 SQIVND (reference sequence). This CDR3 has 18 residues. CDR3: CASSGPPGQQSSTDTQYF. Here the CDR3 DNA reads TGTGCCAGTAGTGGCCCCCCGGGACAGCAATCTAGCACAGATACGCAGTATTTT.

The chain recombines TRBV7-2 with TRBJ1-5, with D possibly TRBD1 on 5 matching bases. The CDR3 is made up of 12 amino acids. Trimming took off 5 bases at V and 7 bases at J, with 9 bases between the two ends. CDR1 and CDR2 (germline): SGHTA, FQGNSA. CDR3 in amino acids: CASSRGEQPQHF. The DNA for the CDR3 is TGTGCCAGCAGCCGGGGGGAACAGCCCCAGCATTTT.

The chain couples TRBV9 to TRBJ2-1, with a possible D match to TRBD1 (6 bases). This CDR3 comprises 16 residues. V dropped 4 bases and J dropped 4 bases, with 18 bases sitting between them. CDR1 is SGDLS, CDR2 YYNGEE, per germline. CDR3 sequence: CASSSGVSGRYNEQFF. The CDR3, as DNA: TGTGCCAGCAGCTCAGGGGTTTCAGGGAGATACAATGAGCAGTTCTTC.

V usage is TRBV4-2 and J usage is TRBJ2-3; the D gene is possibly TRBD2 (5 bases). V lost 3 bases, J lost 2 bases, and 12 bases lay in between. The CDR3 covers 15 residues. Germline CDR1 reads LGHNA; CDR2 reads YNFKEQ. CDR3 DNA sequence: TGTGCCAGCAGCCAGAGGGAGTCCTCCACAGATACGCAGTATTTT. Protein sequence: CASSQRESSTDTQYF.

The chain has TRBV5-4 and TRBJ2-5; weak D call: TRBD2 (7 bases). Trimming shortened V by 0 bases and J by 1 base, and 10 bases separated the two germline ends. This CDR3 has 15 amino acids. Germline V gene lookup returns CDR1 SGHNT and CDR2 YYREEE (reference sequence). CDR3 DNA sequence: TGTGCCAGCAGCTTGGTGGGGGGGGCCCAAGAGACCCAGTACTTC. Its protein is CASSLVGGAQETQYF.

In DNA, the CDR3 is TGTGCCAGCAGTTCCCAGGGGGCTGCAGACACCATATATTTT. Amino acid sequence: CASSSQGAADTIYF. This rearrangement joins TRBV6-5 to TRBJ1-3; TRBD1 matches at 8 bases. The CDR3 has 14 amino acids. Per germline, CDR1 MNHEY and CDR2 SVGAGI. The V and J ends lost 4 bases and 8 bases, in that order; junction bases with no gene match: 7.

DNA of the CDR3: TGTGCCAGCAGCCAAATTCTAGCGGGAGGGCCGAGCCAGTATTTT. Amino acid sequence: CASSQILAGGPSQYF. The chain joins TRBV7-6 to TRBJ2-3; 12 bases are shared with TRBD2. V trimming: 5 bases; J trimming: 12 bases; junction bases outside the gene matches: 12. Germline-derived CDR1 and CDR2 are SGHVS and FNYEAQ. The CDR3 extends over 15 amino acids.

This chain links TRBV7-2 with TRBJ1-2, with TRBD1 matching over 8 bases. The CDR3 totals 14 residues. CDR1 is SGHTA, CDR2 FQGNSA, per germline. With V trimmed by 2 bases and J by 2 bases, 1 base remained unmatched. The CDR3 region has the DNA TGTGCCAGCAGCTTACAGGGGGCGAACTATGGCTACACCTTC. Its protein is CASSLQGANYGYTF.

This clone was counted once. The rearrangement links TRBV5-6 to TRBJ2-2; D unclear. CDR1 is SGHDT, CDR2 YYEEEE, per germline. V lost 5 bases to trimming and J lost 4 bases, with 9 bases between them. The CDR3 sequence is 13 residues long. The chain's CDR3 is CASSEVPTGELFF. The CDR3, as DNA: TGTGCCAGCAGTGAGGTACCCACCGGGGAGCTGTTTTTT. Full variable domain (remainder filled in from reference TRBV5-6 and TRBJ2-2): DAGVTQSPTHLIKTRGQQVTLRCSPKSGHDTVSWYQQALGQGPQFIFQYYEEEERQRGNFPDRFSGHQFPNYSSELNVNALLLGDSALYLCASSEVPTGELFFGEGSRLTVL.

This chain links TRBV7-6 with TRBJ2-2, with 7 bases fitting TRBD2. From germline, CDR1 is SGHVS and CDR2 FNYEAQ. The V segment lost 5 bases and the J segment 5 bases; nucleotides outside the gene matches: 14. The length of the CDR3 is 17 residues. The DNA for the CDR3 is TGTGCCAGCAGCCAATCCCCTCAAAGCGGGATAACCGGGGAGCTGTTTTTT. It codes for CASSQSPQSGITGELFF.

Comment on this clone: The sample carries other DNA sequences with the same CDR3. V usage is TRBV18 and J usage is TRBJ2-2; no clear D. Germline V lookup: CDR1 KGHSH, CDR2 LQKENI. V was pared by 6 bases and J by 4 bases, with 6 bases between. This CDR3 is built from 12 residues. As DNA, the CDR3 is TGTGCCAGCTCCCTCAGCACCGGGGAGCTGTTTTTT. Its protein is CASSLSTGELFF.

V is TRBV6-6 and J is TRBJ1-2; D not certain. CDR3 size: 11 residues. Germline V gives CDR1 MNHNY, CDR2 SVGAGI (reference sequence). V lost 6 bases to trimming and J lost 6 bases, with 8 bases between them. CDR3 DNA: TGTGCCAGCAGCCAGGAGGATGGCTACACCTTC. This sequence encodes CASSQEDGYTF.

The chain combines TRBV20-1 with TRBJ2-3; D remains unclear. The CDR3 sequence is 11 residues long. The V end was cut by 1 base, the J end by 5 bases, with 4 bases between. Germline lookup yields CDR1 DFQATT and CDR2 SNEGSKA (reference sequence). CDR3 DNA: TGCAGTGCTAGAGGGCTAGATACGCAGTATTTT. Translation: CSARGLDTQYF.

J is TRBJ2-3 and V is TRBV9; tentatively, D is TRBD1 (5 bases). Germline CDR1 and CDR2: SGDLS and YYNGEE. CDR3 length equals 14 residues. Trimming removed 2 bases from V and 2 bases from J, with 9 bases in between. CDR3 region: CASSVWGTTDTQYF. The DNA for the CDR3 is TGTGCCAGCAGCGTCTGGGGCACCACAGATACGCAGTATTTT.

The chain joins TRBV5-1 to TRBJ2-7; the match to TRBD2 covers 11 bases. Germline CDR1 reads SGHRS; CDR2 reads YFSETQ. The J segment lost 7 bases and the V segment lost 3 bases, leaving 3 bases of the junction unmatched. There are 13 residues in the CDR3. Written as DNA, the CDR3 is TGCGCCAGCAGCTCCGGACTAGCGGGTGAGCAGTACTTC. It translates to CASSSGLAGEQYF.

The J gene is TRBJ1-1, the V gene TRBV6-2 or TRBV6-3, with D hard to call. V lost 2 bases to trimming and J lost 0 bases, with 7 bases between them. This CDR3 spans 14 amino acids. Germline-derived CDR1 and CDR2 are MNHEY and SVGEGT. CDR3: CASSYRSMNTEAFF. The CDR3 DNA is TGTGCCAGCAGTTACCGTAGCATGAACACTGAAGCTTTCTTT.

The chain is built from TRBV28 and TRBJ2-7, with 7 bases identical to TRBD1. Germline CDR1 is MDHEN and CDR2 is SYDVKM. This CDR3 contains 15 residues. The V gene end was trimmed by 7 bases and the J gene end by 3 bases; junction bases not matched to a gene: 12. DNA of the CDR3: TGTGCCAGCACTTCAGGGGGTAACGGAGGCTACGAGCAGTACTTC. It codes for CASTSGGNGGYEQYF.

This clone has only one observation. This chain joins TRBV7-2 and TRBJ2-1, with 8 bases aligning to TRBD1. CDR3 length: 15 amino acids. The J segment lost 7 bases and the V segment lost 5 bases, leaving 10 bases of the junction unmatched. Germline values: CDR1 SGHTA, CDR2 FQGNSA. The CDR3 here is CASSVEDRVGNEQFF. CDR3 DNA sequence: TGTGCCAGCAGCGTTGAGGACAGGGTGGGAAATGAGCAGTTCTTC. Drawing the rest from reference TRBV7-2 and TRBJ2-1, the complete variable domain is GAGVSQSPSNKVTEKGKDVELRCDPISGHTALYWYRQSLGQGLEFLIYFQGNSAPDKSGLPSDRFSAERTGGSVSTLTIQRTQQEDSAVYLCASSVEDRVGNEQFFGPGTRLTVL.

V and J are TRBV7-2 and TRBJ2-2; D possibly corresponds to TRBD1 (5 bases). CDR1 and CDR2 from the germline V gene are SGHTA and FQGNSA. The CDR3 is made up of 14 amino acids. The V and J ends lost 1 base and 6 bases respectively, with 9 bases between them. The CDR3 nucleotides read TGTGCCAGCAGCTTAGGCAGGGCGGCCGGGGAGCTGTTTTTT. This codes for CASSLGRAAGELFF. Combining the CDR3 with reference TRBV7-2 and TRBJ2-2 gives the whole variable domain GAGVSQSPSNKVTEKGKDVELRCDPISGHTALYWYRQSLGQGLEFLIYFQGNSAPDKSGLPSDRFSAERTGGSVSTLTIQRTQQEDSAVYLCASSLGRAAGELFFGEGSRLTVL.

The chain joins TRBV6-1 to TRBJ2-1, with D maybe TRBD2 (5 bases). The V gene lost 2 bases and the J gene lost 10 bases, with 15 bases spanning the gap. Germline CDR1 and CDR2: MNHNS and SASEGT. This CDR3 has 14 amino acids. CDR3 sequence: CASSERPGNGEQFF. The CDR3 DNA reads as TGTGCCAGCAGTGAAAGGCCCGGGAACGGGGAGCAGTTCTTC.

CDR3 in amino acids: CASSSNRQGLMNTEAFF. The CDR3 DNA reads as TGTGCCAGCAGCTCCAACCGACAGGGGCTTATGAACACTGAAGCTTTCTTT. V is TRBV6-2 or TRBV6-3 and J is TRBJ1-1, with 8 bases lining up with TRBD1. The V gene end was trimmed by 6 bases and the J gene end by 0 bases; junction bases not matched to a gene: 12. The CDR3 is made up of 17 amino acids. The V gene's germline CDR1 is MNHEY and CDR2 SVGEGT.